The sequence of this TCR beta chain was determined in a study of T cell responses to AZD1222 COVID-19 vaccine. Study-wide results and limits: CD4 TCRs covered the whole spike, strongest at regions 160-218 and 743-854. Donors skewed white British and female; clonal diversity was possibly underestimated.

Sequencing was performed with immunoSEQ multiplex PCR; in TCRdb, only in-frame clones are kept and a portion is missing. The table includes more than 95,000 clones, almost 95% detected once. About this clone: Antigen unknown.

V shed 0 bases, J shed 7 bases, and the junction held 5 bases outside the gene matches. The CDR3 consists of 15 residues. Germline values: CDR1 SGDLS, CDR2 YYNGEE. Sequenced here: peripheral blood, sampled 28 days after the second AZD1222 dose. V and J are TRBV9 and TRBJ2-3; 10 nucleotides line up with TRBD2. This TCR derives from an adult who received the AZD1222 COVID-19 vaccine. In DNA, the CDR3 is TGTGCCAGCAGCGTAGTGGAGCGGGAGGGGTATACGCAGTATTTT. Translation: CASSVVEREGYTQYF.